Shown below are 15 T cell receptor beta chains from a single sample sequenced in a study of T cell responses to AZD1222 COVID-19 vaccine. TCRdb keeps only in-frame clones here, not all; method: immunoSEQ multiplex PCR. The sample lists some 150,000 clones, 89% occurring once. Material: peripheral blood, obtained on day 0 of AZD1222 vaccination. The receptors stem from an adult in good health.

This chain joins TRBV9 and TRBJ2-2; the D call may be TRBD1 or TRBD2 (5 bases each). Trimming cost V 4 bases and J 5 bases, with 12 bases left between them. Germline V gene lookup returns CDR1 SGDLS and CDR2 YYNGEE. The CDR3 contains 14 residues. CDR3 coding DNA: TGTGCCAGCAGCACCGGGACCGAAACCGGGGAGCTGTTTTTT. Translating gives CASSTGTETGELFF.

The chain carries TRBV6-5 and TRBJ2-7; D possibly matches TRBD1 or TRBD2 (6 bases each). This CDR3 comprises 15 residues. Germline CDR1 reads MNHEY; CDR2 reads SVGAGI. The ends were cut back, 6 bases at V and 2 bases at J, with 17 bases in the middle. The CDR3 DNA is TGTGCCAGCAGCGAGGCCGGGGGCCAACCCTACGAGCAGTACTTC. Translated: CASSEAGGQPYEQYF.

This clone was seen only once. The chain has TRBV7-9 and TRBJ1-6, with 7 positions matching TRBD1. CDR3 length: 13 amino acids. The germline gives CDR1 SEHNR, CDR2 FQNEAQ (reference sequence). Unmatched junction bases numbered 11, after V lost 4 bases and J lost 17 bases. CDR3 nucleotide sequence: TGTGCCAGCAGCTCACGACAGGGTCTAACTGTCCACTTT. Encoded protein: CASSSRQGLTVHF.

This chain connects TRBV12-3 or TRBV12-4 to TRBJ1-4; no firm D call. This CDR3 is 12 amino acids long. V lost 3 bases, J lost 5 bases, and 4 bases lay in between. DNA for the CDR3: TGTGCCAGCAGTTTTTGGAATGAAAAACTGTTTTTT. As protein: CASSFWNEKLFF.

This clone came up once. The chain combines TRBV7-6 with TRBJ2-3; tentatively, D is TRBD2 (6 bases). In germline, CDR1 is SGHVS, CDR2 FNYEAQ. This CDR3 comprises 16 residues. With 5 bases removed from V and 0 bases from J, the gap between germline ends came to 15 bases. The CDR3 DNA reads TGTGCCAGCAGCAGGTCGGCGGGATCTAGCACAGATACGCAGTATTTT. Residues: CASSRSAGSSTDTQYF.

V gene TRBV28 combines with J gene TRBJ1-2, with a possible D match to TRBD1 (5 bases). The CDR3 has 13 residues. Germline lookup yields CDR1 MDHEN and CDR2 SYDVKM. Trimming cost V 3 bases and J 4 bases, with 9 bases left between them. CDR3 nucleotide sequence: TGTGCCAGCAGTTTTTTCCAGGGCTATGGCTACACCTTC. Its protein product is CASSFFQGYGYTF.

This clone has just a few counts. In nucleotides, the CDR3 is TGTGCCAGCAGCTTAGGACCCAGGGCTGACAGAGAAAAACTGTTTTTT. Translating it yields CASSLGPRADREKLFF. J is TRBJ1-4 and V is TRBV7-2; possibly TRBD1 for D (5 bases). This CDR3 comprises 16 residues. Germline V gene sequence: CDR1 SGHTA, CDR2 FQGNSA. V shed 1 base and J shed 8 bases, with 17 bases lying between them.

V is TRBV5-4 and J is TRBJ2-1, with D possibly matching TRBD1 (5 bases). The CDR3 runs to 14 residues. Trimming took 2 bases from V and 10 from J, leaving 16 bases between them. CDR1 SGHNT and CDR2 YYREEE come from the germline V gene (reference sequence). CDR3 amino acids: CASSLLQDAAEQFF. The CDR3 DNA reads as TGTGCCAGCAGCTTATTACAGGACGCCGCGGAGCAGTTCTTC.

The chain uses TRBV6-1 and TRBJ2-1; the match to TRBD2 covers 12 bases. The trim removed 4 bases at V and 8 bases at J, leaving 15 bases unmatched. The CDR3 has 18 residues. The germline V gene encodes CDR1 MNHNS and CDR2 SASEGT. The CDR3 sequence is CASSALTSGRFLVHEQFF. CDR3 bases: TGTGCCAGCAGTGCTCTCACTAGCGGGAGGTTCCTTGTGCATGAGCAGTTCTTC.

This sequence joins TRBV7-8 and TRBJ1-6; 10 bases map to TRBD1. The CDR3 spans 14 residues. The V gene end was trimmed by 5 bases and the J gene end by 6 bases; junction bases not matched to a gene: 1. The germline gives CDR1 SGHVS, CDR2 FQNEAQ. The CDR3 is CASSRDRGNSPLHF. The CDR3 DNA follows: TGTGCCAGCAGCCGGGACAGGGGTAATTCACCCCTCCACTTT. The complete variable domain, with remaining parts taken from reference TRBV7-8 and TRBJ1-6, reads GAGVSQSPRYKVAKRGQDVALRCDPISGHVSLFWYQQALGQGPEFLTYFQNEAQLDKSGLPSDRFFAERPEGSVSTLKIQRTQQEDSAVYLCASSRDRGNSPLHFGNGTRLTVT.

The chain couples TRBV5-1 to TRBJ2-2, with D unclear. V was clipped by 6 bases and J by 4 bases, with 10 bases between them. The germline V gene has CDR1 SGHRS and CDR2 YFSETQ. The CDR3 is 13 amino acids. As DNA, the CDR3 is TGCGCCAGCACGGGCAAAGTCACCGGGGAGCTGTTTTTT. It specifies CASTGKVTGELFF.

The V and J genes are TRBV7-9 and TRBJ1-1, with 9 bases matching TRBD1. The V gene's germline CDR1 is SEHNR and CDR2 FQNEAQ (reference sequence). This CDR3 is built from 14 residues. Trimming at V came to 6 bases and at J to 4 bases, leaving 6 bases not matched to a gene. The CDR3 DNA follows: TGTGCCAGCAGACTTACAGGGGGCAGCACTGAAGCTTTCTTT. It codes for CASRLTGGSTEAFF.

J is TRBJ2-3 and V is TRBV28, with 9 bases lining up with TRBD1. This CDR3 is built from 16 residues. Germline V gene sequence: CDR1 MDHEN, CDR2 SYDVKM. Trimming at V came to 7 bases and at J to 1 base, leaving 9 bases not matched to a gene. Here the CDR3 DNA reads TGTGCCAGCAAACCCTTGGGGACAGGGCGCACAGATACGCAGTATTTT. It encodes CASKPLGTGRTDTQYF.

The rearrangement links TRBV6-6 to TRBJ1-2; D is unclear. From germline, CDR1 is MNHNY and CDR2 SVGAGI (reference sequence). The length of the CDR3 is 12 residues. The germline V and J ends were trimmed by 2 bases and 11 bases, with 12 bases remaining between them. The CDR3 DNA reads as TGTGCCAGCAGTTACGCCACCTCCGCATACACCTTC. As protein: CASSYATSAYTF.

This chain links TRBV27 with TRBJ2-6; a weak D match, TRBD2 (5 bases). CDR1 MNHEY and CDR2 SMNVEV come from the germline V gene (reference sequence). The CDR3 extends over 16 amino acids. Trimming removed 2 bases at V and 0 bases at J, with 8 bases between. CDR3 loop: CASSLAGNSGANVLTF. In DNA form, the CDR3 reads TGTGCCAGCAGTTTAGCGGGTAACTCTGGGGCCAACGTCCTGACTTTC. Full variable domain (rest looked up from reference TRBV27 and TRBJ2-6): EAQVTQNPRYLITVTGKKLTVTCSQNMNHEYMSWYRQDPGLGLRQIYYSMNVEVTDKGDVPEGYKVSRKEKRNFPLILESPSPNQTSLYFCASSLAGNSGANVLTFGAGSRLTVL.